Listed below are T cell receptor beta chains from one sample, sequenced in a study of blood T cells in healthy people across ages. TCRdb recomputed calls from the 5' RACE reads with MiXCR, one row per CDR3 protein. Here the sample spans about 1,500,000 distinct CDR3 sequences, roughly 27% being singletons. Sequenced material: blood. The receptors were sampled from a woman in her 30s in good health. Both conserved end residues are part of each CDR3. The order of the fields is clone size, V gene, D gene, J gene, CDR3 DNA, CDR3 protein. The D gene is left open where the match is weak. The size entry is marked missing in some rows and otherwise reads once, few, many or a size class.

clone_size: few
v_call: TRBV7-2
d_call: TRBD1
j_call: TRBJ1-6
cdr3_nt: TGTGCCAGCAGCGACCGACAGGGAGCGGCCCTCCACTTT
cdr3_aa: CASSDRQGAALHF

clone_size: few
v_call: TRBV29-1
d_call: -
j_call: TRBJ1-1
cdr3_nt: TGCAGCGTTGTGGACAGTGGCACTGAAGCTTTCTTT
cdr3_aa: CSVVDSGTEAFF

clone_size: few
v_call: TRBV3-1
d_call: TRBD1
j_call: TRBJ1-5
cdr3_nt: TGTGCCAGCAGCCAAGAATTTCGAGGGGGCAGAGGCAATCAGCCCCAGCATTTT
cdr3_aa: CASSQEFRGGRGNQPQHF

clone_size: many
v_call: TRBV7-9
d_call: TRBD2
j_call: TRBJ2-7
cdr3_nt: TGTGCCAGCAGCACAGCGGGACTAGCGGGGGCCTACGAGCAGTACTTC
cdr3_aa: CASSTAGLAGAYEQYF

clone_size: many
v_call: TRBV9
d_call: -
j_call: TRBJ2-3
cdr3_nt: TGTGCCAGCAGCGTCCAATGGGACAGCACAGATACGCAGTATTTT
cdr3_aa: CASSVQWDSTDTQYF

clone_size: few
v_call: TRBV20-1
d_call: -
j_call: TRBJ1-2
cdr3_nt: TGCAGTGCTAGATCGGGGGGATCGGGGGGCTACACCTTC
cdr3_aa: CSARSGGSGGYTF

clone_size: -
v_call: TRBV11-3
d_call: TRBD2
j_call: TRBJ2-1
cdr3_nt: TGTGTCAGCAGCTTAGATACCGCGGGAGTATTCAATGAGCAGTTCTTC
cdr3_aa: CVSSLDTAGVFNEQFF

clone_size: -
v_call: TRBV20-1
d_call: -
j_call: TRBJ2-7
cdr3_nt: TGCAGTGCCGGAGCTGGGACCCGGGACGAGCAGTACTTC
cdr3_aa: CSAGAGTRDEQYF

clone_size: few
v_call: TRBV18
d_call: TRBD2
j_call: TRBJ2-1
cdr3_nt: TGTGCCAGCTCACCCCTCGGCGGCCTAGCGGGAGGGCGAGGTGAGCAGTTCTTC
cdr3_aa: CASSPLGGLAGGRGEQFF

clone_size: few
v_call: TRBV7-2
d_call: -
j_call: TRBJ2-7
cdr3_nt: TGTGCCAGCAGCTGGGGGACCCTCACGCCCTCGTACTTC
cdr3_aa: CASSWGTLTPSYF

clone_size: -
v_call: TRBV9
d_call: -
j_call: TRBJ2-5
cdr3_nt: TGTGCCAGCAGCGTAGGGGGGGCCGCCCAAGAGACCCAGTACTTC
cdr3_aa: CASSVGGAAQETQYF

clone_size: few
v_call: TRBV4-1
d_call: TRBD2
j_call: TRBJ2-1
cdr3_nt: TGCGCCAGCAGCCCTGATCTAGCGGGGGGGCGCAATGAGCAGTTCTTC
cdr3_aa: CASSPDLAGGRNEQFF

clone_size: few
v_call: TRBV5-1
d_call: -
j_call: TRBJ2-7
cdr3_nt: TGCGCCAGCAGCTTGAGTTGGGAAAGCTCCTACGAGCAGTACTTC
cdr3_aa: CASSLSWESSYEQYF

clone_size: -
v_call: TRBV5-1
d_call: TRBD1
j_call: TRBJ1-6
cdr3_nt: TGCGCCAGCAGCTTGGGGGGACAGGGGGCATATTCACCCCTCCACTTT
cdr3_aa: CASSLGGQGAYSPLHF

clone_size: -
v_call: TRBV7-9
d_call: -
j_call: TRBJ2-3
cdr3_nt: TGTGCCAGCATGCACGCCTATAGCACAGATACGCAGTATTTT
cdr3_aa: CASMHAYSTDTQYF

clone_size: few
v_call: TRBV5-1
d_call: -
j_call: TRBJ2-1
cdr3_nt: TGCGCCAGCAAGCCGAGCTCCTACAATGAGCAGTTCTTC
cdr3_aa: CASKPSSYNEQFF

clone_size: few
v_call: TRBV6-5
d_call: -
j_call: TRBJ1-5
cdr3_nt: TGTGCCAGCAGTTACTACTCCGGTCAGCCCCAGCATTTT
cdr3_aa: CASSYYSGQPQHF

clone_size: many
v_call: TRBV20-1
d_call: -
j_call: TRBJ2-5
cdr3_nt: TGCAGTGCAAAAGACGGGTCCGTGGGAGAGACCCAGTACTTC
cdr3_aa: CSAKDGSVGETQYF

clone_size: many
v_call: TRBV5-1
d_call: TRBD2
j_call: TRBJ2-7
cdr3_nt: TGCGCCAGCAGCTTGACGGCTAGCGGCTCCTACGAGCAGTACTTC
cdr3_aa: CASSLTASGSYEQYF

clone_size: many
v_call: TRBV9
d_call: -
j_call: TRBJ2-1
cdr3_nt: TGTGCCAGCAGCGCTTACAGGGAGGGCTACAATGAGCAGTTCTTC
cdr3_aa: CASSAYREGYNEQFF

clone_size: many
v_call: TRBV20-1
d_call: TRBD1
j_call: TRBJ2-7
cdr3_nt: TGCAGTGTAAAAGGACAGGGCCTATCCTACGAGCAGTACTTC
cdr3_aa: CSVKGQGLSYEQYF

clone_size: -
v_call: TRBV24-1
d_call: -
j_call: TRBJ2-5
cdr3_nt: TGTGCCACCAGTGATTTGCCCAGTCTTCCGGGACCGACAGAACAAGAGACCCAGTACTTC
cdr3_aa: CATSDLPSLPGPTEQETQYF

clone_size: -
v_call: TRBV15
d_call: -
j_call: TRBJ2-2
cdr3_nt: TGTGCCACCAGCAGAGCGGGAGAGGGCACCGGGGAGCTGTTTTTT
cdr3_aa: CATSRAGEGTGELFF

clone_size: -
v_call: TRBV5-1
d_call: TRBD2
j_call: TRBJ2-5
cdr3_nt: TGCGCCAGCAGCGGGGGACTAGTAAAAGAGACCCAGTACTTC
cdr3_aa: CASSGGLVKETQYF

clone_size: few
v_call: TRBV6-4
d_call: TRBD2
j_call: TRBJ2-3
cdr3_nt: TGTGCCAGCAGTGACCAGGGCGGGGGGAGTCCAGATACGCAGTATTTT
cdr3_aa: CASSDQGGGSPDTQYF

clone_size: -
v_call: TRBV18
d_call: -
j_call: TRBJ2-1
cdr3_nt: TGTGCCAGCTCACCACAGACATCTGAGCAGTTCTTC
cdr3_aa: CASSPQTSEQFF

clone_size: few
v_call: TRBV3-1
d_call: -
j_call: TRBJ2-4
cdr3_nt: TGTGCCAGCAGCACGAGTATAATCAAAAACATTCAGTACTTC
cdr3_aa: CASSTSIIKNIQYF

clone_size: -
v_call: TRBV20-1
d_call: -
j_call: TRBJ2-7
cdr3_nt: TGCAGTGCTAGAACTCTTATAAACTCCTACGAGCAGTACTTC
cdr3_aa: CSARTLINSYEQYF

clone_size: -
v_call: TRBV2
d_call: -
j_call: TRBJ1-2
cdr3_nt: TGTGTCAGCAGTGAGGGGGGCAGCTATGGCTACACCTTC
cdr3_aa: CVSSEGGSYGYTF

clone_size: -
v_call: TRBV10-3
d_call: -
j_call: TRBJ2-2
cdr3_nt: TGTGCCATCAGTGGACGGACACCCAACACCGGGGAGCTGTTTTTT
cdr3_aa: CAISGRTPNTGELFF

clone_size: -
v_call: TRBV4-3
d_call: -
j_call: TRBJ1-4
cdr3_nt: TGCGCCAGCAGCCTAGGATACAGGGAGAATGAAAAACTGTTTTTT
cdr3_aa: CASSLGYRENEKLFF

clone_size: -
v_call: TRBV5-5
d_call: TRBD2
j_call: TRBJ2-3
cdr3_nt: TGTGCCAGCAGCTTGGAGGCCGGACTAGCGGGAGAGAGTGAGAACACAGATACGCAGTATTTT
cdr3_aa: CASSLEAGLAGESENTDTQYF

clone_size: many
v_call: TRBV10-3
d_call: TRBD1
j_call: TRBJ2-7
cdr3_nt: TGTGCCATCAGTGGTAGGTCAGGGGGCTCCTACGAGCAGTACTTC
cdr3_aa: CAISGRSGGSYEQYF

clone_size: few
v_call: TRBV20-1
d_call: -
j_call: TRBJ1-5
cdr3_nt: TGCAGTGCTAGCACTCGGGATCAGCCCCAGCATTTT
cdr3_aa: CSASTRDQPQHF

clone_size: -
v_call: TRBV7-2
d_call: TRBD1
j_call: TRBJ1-1
cdr3_nt: TGTGCCAGCCGGGTGGACAGGGGGAGTTTGGAAGCTTTCTTT
cdr3_aa: CASRVDRGSLEAFF

clone_size: -
v_call: TRBV5-5
d_call: -
j_call: TRBJ1-2
cdr3_nt: TGTGCCAGCTGCCGAGGTGGCAGCTATGGCTACACCTTC
cdr3_aa: CASCRGGSYGYTF

clone_size: -
v_call: TRBV7-9
d_call: -
j_call: TRBJ1-2
cdr3_nt: TGTGCCAGCGCGGCCCCGGGGGTAGAGTACACCTTC
cdr3_aa: CASAAPGVEYTF

clone_size: many
v_call: TRBV7-3
d_call: -
j_call: TRBJ2-3
cdr3_nt: TGTGCCAGCAGCTCCGATGGGATTAGAACAGATACGCAGTATTTT
cdr3_aa: CASSSDGIRTDTQYF

clone_size: -
v_call: TRBV12-3/TRBV12-4
d_call: -
j_call: TRBJ1-1
cdr3_nt: TGTGCCAGCAGCCATCGACGGGGGGGCACTGAAGCTTTCTTT
cdr3_aa: CASSHRRGGTEAFF

clone_size: -
v_call: TRBV6-2/TRBV6-3
d_call: -
j_call: TRBJ2-1
cdr3_nt: TGTGCCAGTAGGGACGCCGGTCGGGATGAGCAGTTCTTC
cdr3_aa: CASRDAGRDEQFF

clone_size: -
v_call: TRBV4-1
d_call: -
j_call: TRBJ2-7
cdr3_nt: TGCGCCAGCAGCTCCTCCGGCACGAGCGGAGATTACGAGCAGTACTTC
cdr3_aa: CASSSSGTSGDYEQYF

clone_size: -
v_call: TRBV2
d_call: -
j_call: TRBJ1-2
cdr3_nt: TGTGCCAGCAGTGTGTGGCGAGGCAACGAGGGCTACACCTTC
cdr3_aa: CASSVWRGNEGYTF

clone_size: -
v_call: TRBV7-2
d_call: -
j_call: TRBJ1-1
cdr3_nt: TGTGCCAGCAGCTTAGGGTCAGGGTGGGCCACTGAAGCTTTCTTT
cdr3_aa: CASSLGSGWATEAFF

clone_size: -
v_call: TRBV10-3
d_call: TRBD2
j_call: TRBJ2-1
cdr3_nt: TGTGCCATCAGTGCATCTAGCGGAAACACCTCTAATGAGCAGTTCTTT
cdr3_aa: CAISASSGNTSNEQFF

clone_size: -
v_call: TRBV2
d_call: -
j_call: TRBJ2-3
cdr3_nt: TGTGCCAGCAGGAGGGCGGGGGCCCCCACAGATACGCAGTATTTT
cdr3_aa: CASRRAGAPTDTQYF

clone_size: -
v_call: TRBV20-1
d_call: TRBD1
j_call: TRBJ1-2
cdr3_nt: TGCAGTGCTAGAGCCTCACCCCGGACAGGGTGGGGCTACACCTTC
cdr3_aa: CSARASPRTGWGYTF

clone_size: -
v_call: TRBV7-2
d_call: -
j_call: TRBJ2-5
cdr3_nt: TGTGCCAGCAGCTCCCATCGGATTCAAGAGACCCAGTACTTC
cdr3_aa: CASSSHRIQETQYF

clone_size: few
v_call: TRBV6-1
d_call: -
j_call: TRBJ2-7
cdr3_nt: TGTGCCAGCAGCGGGGTAAGAGGCGAGCAGTACTTC
cdr3_aa: CASSGVRGEQYF

clone_size: -
v_call: TRBV14
d_call: -
j_call: TRBJ2-7
cdr3_nt: TGTGCCAGCAGCCAAACCTCTGTCGGATGGGGTCGAGGTAACGAGCAGTACTTC
cdr3_aa: CASSQTSVGWGRGNEQYF

clone_size: many
v_call: TRBV29-1
d_call: -
j_call: TRBJ1-1
cdr3_nt: TGCAGCGTCCGTACAGGAGGGGGTGAAGCTTTCTTT
cdr3_aa: CSVRTGGGEAFF

clone_size: few
v_call: TRBV2
d_call: TRBD1
j_call: TRBJ1-5
cdr3_nt: TGTGCCAGCAGCAGTGAAGGACAGGGATGGGAGCCCCAGCATTTT
cdr3_aa: CASSSEGQGWEPQHF

clone_size: many
v_call: TRBV12-3/TRBV12-4
d_call: TRBD1
j_call: TRBJ1-2
cdr3_nt: TGTGCCAGCAGCTATGGGACAGGTGGCTACACCTTC
cdr3_aa: CASSYGTGGYTF

clone_size: -
v_call: TRBV5-1
d_call: -
j_call: TRBJ2-1
cdr3_nt: TGCGCCAGCAGCGCGGGGACAGCAACTCAAGAGACCCAGTTCTTC
cdr3_aa: CASSAGTATQETQFF

clone_size: -
v_call: TRBV5-1
d_call: -
j_call: TRBJ2-7
cdr3_nt: TGCGCCAGCAGCCTCATGTTCGGAACCTACGAGCAGTACTTC
cdr3_aa: CASSLMFGTYEQYF

clone_size: -
v_call: TRBV28
d_call: -
j_call: TRBJ1-2
cdr3_nt: TGTGCCAGCAGTTTAGATAGGGTCCAATTCTATGGCTACACCTTC
cdr3_aa: CASSLDRVQFYGYTF

clone_size: -
v_call: TRBV7-9
d_call: -
j_call: TRBJ1-4
cdr3_nt: TGTGCCAGCAGCTTTAGAGAAGAGGGTAATGAAAAACTGTTTTTT
cdr3_aa: CASSFREEGNEKLFF

clone_size: -
v_call: TRBV7-6
d_call: -
j_call: TRBJ2-5
cdr3_nt: TGTGCCAGCACTGAAAGGGTTTGGGCAGGGAGAGCGGTGGAGCAGTACTTC
cdr3_aa: CASTERVWAGRAVEQYF

clone_size: -
v_call: TRBV12-3/TRBV12-4
d_call: TRBD1
j_call: TRBJ1-5
cdr3_nt: TGTGCCAGCAGTCCACGGGACAGCGCGTATCAGCCCCAGCATTTT
cdr3_aa: CASSPRDSAYQPQHF

clone_size: -
v_call: TRBV7-9
d_call: TRBD2
j_call: TRBJ2-1
cdr3_nt: TGTGCCAGCAGCTTCGGGACTAGCGGGGGTACTGAGCAGTTCTTC
cdr3_aa: CASSFGTSGGTEQFF

clone_size: -
v_call: TRBV6-2/TRBV6-3
d_call: -
j_call: TRBJ2-7
cdr3_nt: TGTGCCAGCACCCGGGGGAGTTCCTACGAGCAGTACTTC
cdr3_aa: CASTRGSSYEQYF